Listed here are 19 T cell receptor beta chains from one sample, sequenced in a study of T-cell reconstitution after alpha-beta-depleted transplantation in children. Library preparation (for TCRbeta) was performed with unique molecular identifiers. A single record per CDR3 protein comes from TCRdb applying MiXCR to the PCR reads. The table has roughly 89,000 distinct CDR3 sequences, 12% seen once. The specimen comprised PBMCs from the stem cell graft donor, sampled from the stem cell graft. All receptors derive from a human donor who donated a stem cell graft to a child with inherited bone marrow failure.

This clonotype has a count of ten or more. The chain couples TRBV20-1 to TRBJ1-5, with 10 bases fitting TRBD1. This CDR3 is 13 amino acids long. The V and J ends lost 6 bases and 7 bases, in that order; junction bases with no gene match: 6. Germline assignment: CDR1 DFQATT and CDR2 SNEGSKA (reference sequence). CDR3 in amino acids: CSAAGTGDQPQHF. For the CDR3, the DNA is TGCAGTGCCGCCGGGACAGGGGACCAGCCCCAGCATTTT.

This clonotype was counted ten times or more. The CDR3: CASSSVRSYEQYF. CDR3 coding DNA: TGCGCCAGCAGCTCAGTACGGAGCTACGAGCAGTACTTC. The chain couples TRBV5-1 to TRBJ2-7; D uncertain. This CDR3 region has 13 residues. Trimming left V 3 bases short and J 3 bases short, with 10 bases between. Germline-derived CDR1 and CDR2 are SGHRS and YFSETQ.

This clonotype appeared many times. This chain connects TRBV7-9 to TRBJ2-7; a possible D gene is TRBD2 (6 bases). V was cut by 2 bases and J by 7 bases, with 18 bases left in between. CDR3 size: 15 residues. Germline-derived CDR1 and CDR2 are SEHNR and FQNEAQ (reference sequence). CDR3 DNA: TGTGCCAGCAGCTTAATGGGTTCGACTAGAGGTGAGCAGTACTTC. It yields the protein CASSLMGSTRGEQYF.

This clonotype was recorded many times. The V gene is TRBV6-5, the J gene TRBJ2-1; D possibly uses TRBD1 or TRBD2 (5 bases each). This CDR3 has 14 amino acids. Trimming stripped 0 bases from V and 10 bases from J, with 13 bases between. Germline assignment: CDR1 MNHEY and CDR2 SVGAGI. The CDR3, as DNA: TGTGCCAGCAGTTACTCGGCCGACCGGGGCGAGCAGTTCTTC. It specifies CASSYSADRGEQFF.

The V call is TRBV4-3, the J call TRBJ1-4; D unclear. Germline loops: CDR1 LGHNA, CDR2 YSLEER. V lost 4 bases to trimming and J lost 5 bases, with 14 bases between them. The CDR3 is 15 amino acids. CDR3 in amino acids: CASSPTPKLNEKLFF. CDR3 coding DNA: TGCGCCAGCAGCCCGACCCCCAAGCTCAATGAAAAACTGTTTTTT.

This clonotype occurred many times. The chain employs TRBV15 and TRBJ1-4; perhaps TRBD1 as D (5 bases). V was clipped by 0 bases and J by 8 bases, with 10 bases between them. Looked up from germline, CDR1 is LNHNV and CDR2 is YYDKDF (reference sequence). CDR3 length: 14 residues. The CDR3 sequence is CATSRDRGSEKLFF. The CDR3, as DNA: TGTGCCACCAGCAGAGATAGGGGAAGCGAAAAACTGTTTTTT.

The sample holds many counts of this clonotype. The V and J genes are TRBV5-5 and TRBJ1-4; D not resolved. This CDR3 has 15 amino acids. V was pared by 0 bases and J by 2 bases, with 8 bases between. Germline values: CDR1 SGHKS, CDR2 YYEKEE (reference sequence). In nucleotides, the CDR3 is TGTGCCAGCAGCTTGGGGGTGAGGACTAATGAAAAACTGTTTTTT. Amino acids: CASSLGVRTNEKLFF. Based on the CDR3 plus reference TRBV5-5 and TRBJ1-4, the full variable domain is DAGVTQSPTHLIKTRGQQVTLRCSPISGHKSVSWYQQVLGQGPQFIFQYYEKEERGRGNFPDRFSARQFPNYSSELNVNALLLGDSALYLCASSLGVRTNEKLFFGSGTQLSVL.

The chain is built from TRBV4-3 and TRBJ2-3; D not certain. This CDR3 is built from 14 residues. Deletions cut 2 bases from V and 5 bases from J, with 11 bases between. The V gene's germline CDR1 is LGHNA and CDR2 YSLEER. The CDR3 region has the DNA TGCGCCAGCAGCCAACTCGGGTCCGGAGATACGCAGTATTTT. It is translated as CASSQLGSGDTQYF.

This clonotype was picked up a small number of times. Given a much more abundant clone one base away, this may be a read error. V gene TRBV7-9 combines with J gene TRBJ2-1, with 8 bases aligning to TRBD2. The germline gives CDR1 SEHNR, CDR2 FQNEAQ (reference sequence). The CDR3 is made up of 17 amino acids. The CDR3 region is CASSLPAGARSCNEQFF. Written as DNA, the CDR3 is TGTGCCAGCAGCTTACCAGCGGGGGCACGCTCCTGCAATGAGCAGTTCTTC.

The chain employs TRBV9 and TRBJ2-7, with TRBD2 matching 8 bases. The CDR3 covers 16 residues. Germline CDR1 and CDR2: SGDLS and YYNGEE. Unmatched junction bases numbered 12, after V lost 3 bases and J lost 4 bases. CDR3 nucleotide sequence: TGTGCCAGCAGCGCGGGAGCGACTAGCGAGAGATACGAGCAGTACTTC. It translates to CASSAGATSERYEQYF.

The sample holds many counts of this clonotype. The CDR3 DNA sequence: TGTGCCAGCAGCTTACAGACAGGGGGGAGAGGGGCCAACGTCCTGACTTTC. Protein sequence: CASSLQTGGRGANVLTF. The rearrangement joins TRBV7-9 to TRBJ2-6, with 9 nucleotides matching TRBD1. This CDR3 region has 17 residues. Germline V lookup: CDR1 SEHNR, CDR2 FQNEAQ (reference sequence). Trimming at V came to 2 bases and at J to 4 bases, leaving 6 bases not matched to a gene.

The chain combines TRBV12-3 or TRBV12-4 with TRBJ2-7; D remains ambiguous. This CDR3 spans 14 amino acids. Deletions cut 6 bases from V and 6 bases from J, with 18 bases between. The CDR3 sequence: CASRPRTRLGEQYF. CDR3 DNA sequence: TGTGCCAGCAGGCCCAGGACCCGGTTGGGCGAGCAGTACTTC.

This clonotype was found many times. The chain is built from TRBV5-6 and TRBJ1-1, with D possibly matching TRBD1 (5 bases). The germline V gene has CDR1 SGHDT and CDR2 YYEEEE. V was shortened by 5 bases and J by 1 base, with 27 bases between the two germline ends. There are 19 residues in the CDR3. The CDR3 DNA reads TGTGCCAGCAGTTCCAACGAAAGGACACCCCTCTACCCGAACACTGAAGCTTTCTTT. Its protein is CASSSNERTPLYPNTEAFF.

At least ten counts were recorded for this clonotype. The chain is built from TRBV7-2 and TRBJ2-3; TRBD2 aligns across 10 bases. From germline, CDR1 is SGHTA and CDR2 FQGNSA. The CDR3 spans 14 residues. The V segment lost 5 bases and the J segment 7 bases; nucleotides outside the gene matches: 6. The CDR3 bases are TGTGCCAGCAGCCTCAGCGGGGGGGAACATACGCAGTATTTT. Protein sequence: CASSLSGGEHTQYF.

This clonotype has at least ten counts. The CDR3 nucleotides are TGTGCCAGTAGTATGACCTTTTCCGACAATGAGCAGTTCTTC. Residues: CASSMTFSDNEQFF. This rearrangement joins TRBV19 to TRBJ2-1, with no clear D. Germline lookup yields CDR1 LNHDA and CDR2 SQIVND (reference sequence). The V and J ends lost 3 bases and 5 bases respectively, with 11 bases between them. The CDR3 has 14 residues.

This clonotype came up many times. V usage is TRBV5-1 and J usage is TRBJ2-7; 11 nucleotides align to TRBD2. This CDR3 is 16 amino acids long. From germline, CDR1 is SGHRS and CDR2 YFSETQ. J lost 0 bases, V lost 4 bases, and 6 bases had no gene match. For the CDR3, the DNA is TGCGCCAGCAGCATAGGGACTAGCGGAGGCTCCTACGAGCAGTACTTC. Its protein is CASSIGTSGGSYEQYF.

This clonotype was observed at least ten times. The rearrangement joins TRBV7-9 to TRBJ2-7; TRBD1 is a possible D gene (6 bases). CDR3 size: 16 residues. V shed 3 bases and J shed 0 bases, with 15 bases lying between them. The germline gives CDR1 SEHNR, CDR2 FQNEAQ (reference sequence). The chain's CDR3 is CASSFPTGFSSYEQYF. The CDR3 nucleotides are TGTGCCAGCAGCTTCCCGACAGGCTTCAGCTCCTACGAGCAGTACTTC. Together with reference TRBV7-9 and TRBJ2-7, the CDR3 gives the full variable domain: DTGVSQNPRHKITKRGQNVTFRCDPISEHNRLYWYRQTLGQGPEFLTYFQNEAQLEKSRLLSDRFSAERPKGSFSTLEIQRTEQGDSAMYLCASSFPTGFSSYEQYFGPGTRLTVT.

The chain joins TRBV11-2 to TRBJ1-2; 7 bases fit TRBD1. The V gene end was trimmed by 5 bases and the J gene end by 4 bases; junction bases not matched to a gene: 13. The germline CDR1 and CDR2 sequences are SGHAT and FQNNGV. This CDR3 comprises 16 residues. The CDR3 loop reads CASSPRGGGWSYGYTF. The CDR3 coding sequence is TGTGCCAGCAGCCCCCGAGGGGGCGGGTGGAGCTATGGCTACACCTTC.

The table lists this clonotype with many counts. This chain joins TRBV24-1 and TRBJ2-1, with 10 bases lining up with TRBD1. J gave up 4 bases and V 3 bases, and 14 bases lay outside the gene matches. Germline loops: CDR1 KGHDR, CDR2 SFDVKD. The CDR3 sequence is 19 residues long. CDR3 sequence (DNA): TGTGCCACCAGTGATACCCCGGGACAGGGGAGCGGGCCATACAATGAGCAGTTCTTC. Translating gives CATSDTPGQGSGPYNEQFF.